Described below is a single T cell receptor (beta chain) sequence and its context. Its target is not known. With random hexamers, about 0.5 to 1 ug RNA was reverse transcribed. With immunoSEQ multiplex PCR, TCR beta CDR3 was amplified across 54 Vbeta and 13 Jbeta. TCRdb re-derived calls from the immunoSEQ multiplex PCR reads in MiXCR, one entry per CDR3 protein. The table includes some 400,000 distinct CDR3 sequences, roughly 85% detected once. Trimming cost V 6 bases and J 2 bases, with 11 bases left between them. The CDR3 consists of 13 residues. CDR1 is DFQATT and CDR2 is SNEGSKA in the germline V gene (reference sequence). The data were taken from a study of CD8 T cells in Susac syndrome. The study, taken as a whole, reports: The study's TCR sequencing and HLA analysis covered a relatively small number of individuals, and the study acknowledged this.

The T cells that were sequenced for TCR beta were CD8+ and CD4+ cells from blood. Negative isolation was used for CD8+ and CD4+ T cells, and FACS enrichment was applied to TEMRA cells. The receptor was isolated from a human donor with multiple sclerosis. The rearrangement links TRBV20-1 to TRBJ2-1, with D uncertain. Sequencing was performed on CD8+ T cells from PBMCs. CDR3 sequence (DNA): TGCAGTGCCGCCCCGGAGCCCTACAATGAGCAGTTCTTC. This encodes CSAAPEPYNEQFF.